This record concerns one T cell receptor beta chain sequence. Its antigen is unknown. Germline V gives CDR1 MGHRA, CDR2 YSYEKL. The CDR3 loop spans 17 amino acids. V lost 0 bases and J lost 5, with 17 bases in between. The data stem from a study of persistence of HIV-infected CD4 T cells. Sequencing used immunoSEQ version 4 in survey mode. Template was genomic DNA at 10 ng/uL, with up to about 1 ug used per sample. Sequencing was performed with immunoSEQ multiplex PCR; in TCRdb, only in-frame clones are kept and a portion is missing. The table shows about 48,000 clones, with under 85% occurring only once. Whole-study findings and limits: Degenerate expanded CDR3beta sequences were enriched among CMV- and Gag-responding cells. TCRbeta richness was lower in CMV- and Gag-responding cells than in anti-CD3/anti-CD28-responding cells.

Cells were stimulated with CMV-infected fibroblast lysates at 8 to 10 ug/mL. Sorted nonresponding memory CD4+ T cells were CD40L-negative, CD69-negative, CD45RO-high. The clonotype comes from an adult man with HIV who was CMV-seropositive. The chain couples TRBV4-1 to TRBJ2-1; D might be TRBD1 (6 bases). Specimen: CD4+ T cells sorted from PBMCs after roughly 19-hour stimulation, collected from a patient who received antiretroviral therapy. The CDR3 here is CASSQEGGGERNNEQFF. The CDR3 DNA follows: TGCGCCAGCAGCCAAGAAGGGGGTGGGGAGCGGAACAATGAGCAGTTCTTC.